The text below deals with one T cell receptor (beta chain). Its antigen remains unidentified. This sample was taken from a study of cytomegalovirus exposure and HLA in healthy donors. Background on the study: Prior work identified more than 90 million unique TCR beta sequences in about 179 million T cells. Whole-study findings and limits: The study designated some 180 TCR beta chains cytomegalovirus-associated. 87-base-pair reads could not separate some V segments, including TRBV6-2 and TRBV6-3.

PCR amplification relied on 60 Vbeta primers (plus 13 Jbeta primers). Measured with immunoSEQ multiplex PCR; TCRdb has only the in-frame clones, and not every one. The sample lists 150,000 to 200,000 clones; around 83% were seen once. Healthy donors of bone marrow made up the group. The CDR3 is 15 amino acids. V trimming: 10 bases; J trimming: 0 bases; junction bases outside the gene matches: 11. The germline CDR1 and CDR2 sequences are ENHRY and SYGVKD. The clonotype originates from a man aged 50 to 60 in good health and CMV-seropositive. Material: PBMCs. This chain connects TRBV10-3 to TRBJ1-1; 7 nucleotides line up with TRBD1. CDR3 residues: CATSQTGLVNTEAFF. The CDR3 region has the DNA TGTGCCACCTCCCAGACAGGGCTTGTGAACACTGAAGCTTTCTTT.